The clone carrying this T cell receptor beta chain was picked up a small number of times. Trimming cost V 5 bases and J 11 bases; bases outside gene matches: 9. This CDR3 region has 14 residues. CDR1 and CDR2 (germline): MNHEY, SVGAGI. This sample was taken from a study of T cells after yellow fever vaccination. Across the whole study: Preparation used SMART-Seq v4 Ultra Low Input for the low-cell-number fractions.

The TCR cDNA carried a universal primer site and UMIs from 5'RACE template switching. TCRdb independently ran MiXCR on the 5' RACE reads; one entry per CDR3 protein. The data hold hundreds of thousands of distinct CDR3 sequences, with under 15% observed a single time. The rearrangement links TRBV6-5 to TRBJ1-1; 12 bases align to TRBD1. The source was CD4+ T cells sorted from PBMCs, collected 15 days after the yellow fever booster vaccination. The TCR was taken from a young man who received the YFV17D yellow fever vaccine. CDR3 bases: TGTGCCAGCAGTCAAGGGGACAGGGGGCCGAGGGCTTTCTTT. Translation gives CASSQGDRGPRAFF.